The clone carrying this T cell receptor (beta chain) appeared once. The authors ran a second PCR of about 7 to 11 cycles using a sample-barcoded 5' primer and a J-beta primer mix. A single record per CDR3 protein comes from TCRdb applying MiXCR to the 5' RACE reads. The sample includes about 1.4 million distinct CDR3 sequences, 59% of them seen just once. The J segment lost 3 bases and the V segment lost 2 bases, leaving 4 bases of the junction unmatched. The CDR3 spans 15 residues. Germline CDR1 reads MGHRA; CDR2 reads YSYEKL. This entry belongs to a study of blood T cells in healthy people across ages.

This TCR was sampled from a man younger than 30 in good health. Source material: blood. The chain employs TRBV4-1 and TRBJ2-7; TRBD2 matches 10 bases. In DNA form, the CDR3 reads TGCGCCAGCAGCCAAAGACTAGCGGGCCTCTACGAGCAGTACTTC. Its translation: CASSQRLAGLYEQYF.